The T cell receptor (beta chain) under discussion was sequenced for a study of cytomegalovirus exposure and HLA in healthy donors. Study in general: In an earlier analysis, around 120 million unique TCR beta sequences were found from some 170 million T cells.

This clone appeared a single time. Primers for the PCR totalled 60 Vbeta and 13 Jbeta. Method: immunoSEQ multiplex PCR; TCRdb's copy keeps in-frame clones and lacks some. The sample carries 150,000 to 200,000 clones, roughly four fifths recorded once. The sequenced material came from PBMCs. The clonotype comes from a man aged 50 or older in good health and CMV-seronegative.

This chain's CDR3 is CASSSPLEGANEQFF. CDR3 DNA: TGTGCCAGCAGCTCGCCTCTGGAGGGTGCAAATGAGCAGTTCTTC. This chain connects TRBV13 to TRBJ2-1; TRBD2 might be the D (6 bases). Germline lookup yields CDR1 PRHDT and CDR2 FYEKMQ (reference sequence). Trimming left V 4 bases short and J 7 bases short, with 17 bases between. The CDR3 is 15 residues long.